This TCR beta chain appears in the sequencing data of a study of blood T cells in healthy people across ages. Whole-study findings and limits: A roughly linear fall in TCR beta diversity per million T cells was seen with increasing age. Higher diversity and more naive CD4+ cells were features of long-lived donors, compared to aged donors.

Per germline, CDR1 SQVTM and CDR2 ANQGSEA. The CDR3 spans 14 residues. The donors, all healthy, were Caucasians living in Russia, aged roughly 6 to 100. Isolated PBMCs totaled at least 6 million in each sample. On this clonotype itself: What it binds is not known. The junction departs from germline at one end; a sequencing error may be responsible.

It was with a sample-barcoded 5' primer and a J-beta primer mix that a second PCR of roughly 7 to 12 cycles was run. Using its own MiXCR run on the 5' RACE reads, TCRdb lists one record per CDR3 protein. The data contain around 990,000 distinct CDR3 sequences, 35% to 40% of them singletons. The chain recombines TRBV29-1 with TRBJ2-3; D not certain. The receptor's source is a man aged 18-30 years in good health. The sample comprised blood. CDR3 amino acids: CSVKESHSTDTQYF. CDR3 DNA: TGCAGCGTTAAAGAGTCGCATAGCACAGATACGCAGTATTTT.